The clone carrying this T cell receptor beta chain was seen repeatedly, ten times or more. The antigen remains undetermined. Unique molecular identifiers were attached to individual cDNA molecules. Each CDR3 protein is one row after TCRdb ran MiXCR on the 5' RACE reads. The sample yields 30,000 to 40,000 distinct CDR3 sequences, over 4.5% seen once. The source of the sample is a study of early T cells in non-severe SARS-CoV-2 infection. Turning to the study itself: The authors sequenced bulk RNA from unsorted whole blood, leaving chains unpaired.

The study's findings and limits: Private and CD4 specificities were missed by VDJdb matching, which favored anti-spike CD8 responses.

Germline CDR1 DFQATT, CDR2 SNEGSKA (reference sequence). This CDR3 comprises 15 residues. Germline trimming cut 1 base from V and 1 base from J; bases unmatched to any gene: 5. The gene calls are TRBV20-1 and TRBJ1-1; 8 bases match TRBD1. The clonotype comes from an adult who was a healthcare worker with PCR-confirmed SARS-CoV-2 infection or an uninfected control (not recorded which). The specimen was whole blood. CDR3 sequence: CSARAIGTGNTEAFF. The DNA of the CDR3 is TGCAGTGCTAGAGCTATAGGGACAGGGAACACTGAAGCTTTCTTT.